Reported below is one TCR beta chain. This sample was included in a study of blood T cell repertoires in COVID-19. About the study: Donors in the United States, Italy and Spain gave samples during acute or convalescent COVID-19. PBMCs, B-cell-depleted T cells, or T cells provided the cDNA or gDNA that made up the material.

Looked up from germline, CDR1 is SNHLY and CDR2 is FYNNEI. V was trimmed by 7 bases and J by 2 bases, leaving 11 bases between them. The CDR3 is 13 amino acids. Authors' analysis steps: Amplified reference gene primers provided the basis for estimating nucleated cell counts. The data were produced by immunoSEQ multiplex PCR, yet TCRdb's version contains in-frame clones alone and is incomplete. V, J and clone size are taken as reported in that table, and D and trimming were inferred from the DNA itself. This table holds about 170,000 clones, around 86% found once. The source of this sequence is a woman older than 75 in a cohort sampled during active or convalescent COVID-19. The specimen sequenced was peripheral blood. The genes are TRBV2 and TRBJ1-1; D is undetermined. The CDR3: CASTLPLNTEAFF. The CDR3 DNA reads TGTGCCAGCACCCTCCCCCTTAACACTGAAGCTTTCTTT.